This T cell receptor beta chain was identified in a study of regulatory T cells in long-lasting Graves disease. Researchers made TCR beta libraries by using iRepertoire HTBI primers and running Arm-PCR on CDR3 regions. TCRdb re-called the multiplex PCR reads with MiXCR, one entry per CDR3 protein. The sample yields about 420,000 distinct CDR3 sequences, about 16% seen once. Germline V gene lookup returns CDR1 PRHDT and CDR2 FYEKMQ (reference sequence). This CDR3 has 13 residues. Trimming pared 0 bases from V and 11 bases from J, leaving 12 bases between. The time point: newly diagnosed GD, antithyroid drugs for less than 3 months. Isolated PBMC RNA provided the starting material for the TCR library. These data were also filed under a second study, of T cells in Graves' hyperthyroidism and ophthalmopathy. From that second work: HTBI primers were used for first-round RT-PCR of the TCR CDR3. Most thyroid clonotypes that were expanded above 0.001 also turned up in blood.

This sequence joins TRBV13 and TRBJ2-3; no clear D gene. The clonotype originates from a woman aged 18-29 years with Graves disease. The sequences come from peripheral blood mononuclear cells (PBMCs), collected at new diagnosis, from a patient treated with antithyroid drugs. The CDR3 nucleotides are TGTGCCAGCAGCTTAGGCTTGCAGAAGAGGCAGTATTTT. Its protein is CASSLGLQKRQYF.